A selection of T cell receptor beta chains follows, all from one sample in a study of blood T cell repertoires in COVID-19. TCRdb's copy holds only in-frame clones and misses some; the assay was immunoSEQ multiplex PCR. Among 210,000 or so clones listed, 80% were seen once. The sequenced sample consisted of PBMCs or T cells enriched from blood (not recorded which). These receptors all come from a man younger than 45 with acute COVID-19. The CDR3 runs from the conserved cysteine through the conserved F or W. A D gene is named only where the DNA matches it firmly. Some rows have no size entry. The others give once, few or many, or a class for an expanded clone.

CDR3 length: 14; clone size: -; J gene: TRBJ1-4; V gene: TRBV3-1/TRBV3-2; D gene: TRBD1; CDR3 protein: CASSQGDSREKLFF; CDR3 DNA: TGTGCCAGCAGCCAAGGGGACAGTCGAGAAAAACTGTTTTTT
CDR3 length: 12; clone size: -; J gene: TRBJ1-1; V gene: TRBV29-1; D gene: TRBD1; CDR3 protein: CSARTGVTEAFF; CDR3 DNA: TGCAGCGCCCGGACAGGGGTGACTGAAGCTTTCTTT
CDR3 length: 15; clone size: few; J gene: TRBJ2-5; V gene: TRBV19; D gene: -; CDR3 protein: CASSTLTTTQETQYF; CDR3 DNA: TGTGCCAGTAGTACCTTGACTACAACCCAAGAGACCCAGTACTTC
CDR3 length: 18; clone size: -; J gene: TRBJ2-1; V gene: TRBV18; D gene: TRBD1; CDR3 protein: CASEDTSGQGGIYNEQFF; CDR3 DNA: TGTGCCAGCGAAGATACAAGTGGACAGGGGGGAATTTACAATGAGCAGTTCTTC
CDR3 length: 16; clone size: -; J gene: TRBJ2-3; V gene: TRBV9; D gene: TRBD2; CDR3 protein: CASSVVAGGLVDTQYF; CDR3 DNA: TGTGCCAGCAGCGTAGTAGCGGGGGGGCTAGTGGATACGCAGTATTTT
CDR3 length: 18; clone size: -; J gene: TRBJ2-3; V gene: TRBV5-4; D gene: TRBD2; CDR3 protein: CASSSGLAGATYTDTQYF; CDR3 DNA: TGTGCCAGCAGCTCCGGACTAGCGGGGGCTACGTACACAGATACGCAGTATTTT
CDR3 length: 13; clone size: -; J gene: TRBJ1-2; V gene: TRBV12-3/TRBV12-4; D gene: -; CDR3 protein: CASSLTGTYGYTF; CDR3 DNA: TGTGCCAGCAGCCTTACAGGGACCTATGGCTACACCTTC
CDR3 length: 16; clone size: many; J gene: TRBJ1-6; V gene: TRBV19; D gene: -; CDR3 protein: CASSISWDNRGSPLHF; CDR3 DNA: TGTGCCAGTAGTATTAGTTGGGACAACAGAGGTTCACCCCTCCACTTT
CDR3 length: 11; clone size: -; J gene: TRBJ1-2; V gene: TRBV9; D gene: -; CDR3 protein: CASRKTDGYTF; CDR3 DNA: TGTGCCAGCAGGAAGACAGATGGCTACACCTTC
CDR3 length: 12; clone size: -; J gene: TRBJ1-2; V gene: TRBV29-1; D gene: -; CDR3 protein: CSVEVEPYGYTF; CDR3 DNA: TGCAGCGTTGAGGTCGAGCCCTATGGCTACACCTTC
CDR3 length: 16; clone size: few; J gene: TRBJ2-7; V gene: TRBV21-1; D gene: -; CDR3 protein: CASSPEGGQGLYEQYF; CDR3 DNA: TGTGCCAGCAGCCCGGAAGGGGGACAGGGGCTCTACGAGCAGTACTTC
CDR3 length: 13; clone size: once; J gene: TRBJ1-1; V gene: TRBV11-2; D gene: -; CDR3 protein: CASSWAGNTEAFF; CDR3 DNA: TGTGCCAGCAGCTGGGCAGGGAACACTGAAGCTTTCTTT
CDR3 length: 14; clone size: -; J gene: TRBJ2-3; V gene: TRBV5-1; D gene: -; CDR3 protein: CASSPGTVTDTQYF; CDR3 DNA: TGCGCCAGCAGCCCGGGGACTGTCACAGATACGCAGTATTTT
CDR3 length: 14; clone size: -; J gene: TRBJ2-2; V gene: TRBV10-3; D gene: -; CDR3 protein: CAAGTLSSTGELFF; CDR3 DNA: TGTGCCGCAGGGACATTATCATCCACCGGGGAGCTGTTTTTT
CDR3 length: 15; clone size: -; J gene: TRBJ2-3; V gene: TRBV7-3; D gene: TRBD1; CDR3 protein: CASSLGDRGADTQYF; CDR3 DNA: TGTGCCAGCAGCTTAGGAGACAGGGGTGCAGATACGCAGTATTTT
CDR3 length: 13; clone size: -; J gene: TRBJ1-4; V gene: TRBV6-5; D gene: -; CDR3 protein: CASRTAVNEKLFF; CDR3 DNA: TGTGCCAGCAGGACAGCAGTTAATGAAAAACTGTTTTTT